These T cell receptor beta chains were read from a single sample in a study of T cell responses to AZD1222 COVID-19 vaccine. The assay was immunoSEQ multiplex PCR, and TCRdb's table has in-frame clones only and misses some. The sample carries about 150,000 clones, 80% to 95% recorded once. Source: peripheral blood, taken on day 0 of AZD1222 vaccination. These receptors originate from an adult in good health. The CDR3 runs from the conserved cysteine through the conserved F or W. Fields, in order: CDR3 protein, CDR3 DNA, clone size, V gene, J gene, D gene. D genes are given only for firm matches. Clone size is shown for a subset of rows, as once, few, many or a class of expanded clone.

cdr3_aa: CASSQRYEQYF
cdr3_nt: TGCGCCAGCAGCCAACGCTACGAGCAGTACTTC
clone_size: NA
v_call: TRBV10-2
j_call: TRBJ2-7
d_call: NA

cdr3_aa: CATRGSNTGELFF
cdr3_nt: TGTGCCACCCGGGGGTCGAACACCGGGGAGCTGTTTTTT
clone_size: NA
v_call: TRBV9
j_call: TRBJ2-2
d_call: NA

cdr3_aa: CSVVSGGETQYF
cdr3_nt: TGCAGCGTTGTGTCAGGAGGCGAGACCCAGTACTTC
clone_size: NA
v_call: TRBV29-1
j_call: TRBJ2-5
d_call: NA

cdr3_aa: CASSELSSGRLEQYF
cdr3_nt: TGTGCCAGCAGTGAACTCTCTAGCGGGAGGCTCGAGCAGTACTTC
clone_size: NA
v_call: TRBV2
j_call: TRBJ2-7
d_call: TRBD2

cdr3_aa: CASHSYGGRATDTQYF
cdr3_nt: TGTGCCAGCCATTCGTACGGGGGCAGGGCGACAGATACGCAGTATTTT
clone_size: NA
v_call: TRBV28
j_call: TRBJ2-3
d_call: NA

cdr3_aa: CASSSGANVLTF
cdr3_nt: TGTGCCAGCAGCTCTGGGGCCAACGTCCTGACTTTC
clone_size: once
v_call: TRBV27
j_call: TRBJ2-6
d_call: NA

cdr3_aa: CASSSRVDQPQHF
cdr3_nt: TGTGCCAGCAGTTCCAGGGTAGATCAGCCCCAGCATTTT
clone_size: NA
v_call: TRBV12-3/TRBV12-4
j_call: TRBJ1-5
d_call: NA

cdr3_aa: CASSDFRERYGYTF
cdr3_nt: TGTGCCAGCAGTGACTTTAGGGAACGCTATGGCTACACCTTC
clone_size: NA
v_call: TRBV6-4
j_call: TRBJ1-2
d_call: NA

cdr3_aa: CASSLQTGASYEQYF
cdr3_nt: TGCGCCAGCAGCTTGCAGACAGGGGCGTCCTACGAGCAGTACTTC
clone_size: NA
v_call: TRBV5-1
j_call: TRBJ2-7
d_call: TRBD1

cdr3_aa: CASSNRVAEQYF
cdr3_nt: TGTGCCAGCAGCAACAGGGTCGCCGAGCAGTACTTC
clone_size: NA
v_call: TRBV12-3/TRBV12-4
j_call: TRBJ2-7
d_call: NA

cdr3_aa: CASSLLAGRSYNSPLHF
cdr3_nt: TGTGCCAGCAGCTTATTGGCAGGGAGGTCCTATAATTCACCCCTCCACTTT
clone_size: NA
v_call: TRBV7-2
j_call: TRBJ1-6
d_call: NA

cdr3_aa: CASSFGTGVNEQFF
cdr3_nt: TGTGCCAGCAGTTTCGGGACAGGGGTCAATGAGCAGTTCTTC
clone_size: NA
v_call: TRBV6-5
j_call: TRBJ2-1
d_call: TRBD1

cdr3_aa: CAILGASGYYEQYF
cdr3_nt: TGTGCCATTCTCGGGGCTAGCGGATACTACGAGCAGTACTTC
clone_size: once
v_call: TRBV30
j_call: TRBJ2-7
d_call: TRBD2

cdr3_aa: CASRPNGGQGGDPGLYEQYF
cdr3_nt: TGTGCCAGCAGACCTAACGGAGGACAGGGGGGCGATCCCGGCTTATACGAGCAGTACTTC
clone_size: NA
v_call: TRBV27
j_call: TRBJ2-7
d_call: TRBD1

cdr3_aa: CATATSGRNEQFF
cdr3_nt: TGTGCCACCGCGACTAGCGGGAGGAATGAGCAGTTCTTC
clone_size: NA
v_call: TRBV28
j_call: TRBJ2-1
d_call: TRBD2

cdr3_aa: CASSLGGVQQPQHF
cdr3_nt: TGTGCCAGCAGTTTAGGGGGGGTTCAACAGCCCCAGCATTTT
clone_size: once
v_call: TRBV28
j_call: TRBJ1-5
d_call: NA

cdr3_aa: CATSDSGDNQPQHF
cdr3_nt: TGTGCCACCAGTGATTCAGGGGACAATCAGCCCCAGCATTTT
clone_size: NA
v_call: TRBV24-1
j_call: TRBJ1-5
d_call: NA

cdr3_aa: CASSLASGSSYNEQFF
cdr3_nt: TGCGCCAGCAGCTTGGCTAGCGGCAGCTCCTACAATGAGCAGTTCTTC
clone_size: NA
v_call: TRBV5-1
j_call: TRBJ2-1
d_call: TRBD2

cdr3_aa: CASSQTGQVQHF
cdr3_nt: TGTGCCAGCAGCCAAACAGGGCAGGTCCAGCATTTT
clone_size: NA
v_call: TRBV6-2/TRBV6-3
j_call: TRBJ1-5
d_call: NA

cdr3_aa: CATSAPPQVKAFF
cdr3_nt: TGTGCCACCAGCGCACCTCCGCAGGTTAAAGCTTTCTTT
clone_size: NA
v_call: TRBV24-1
j_call: TRBJ1-1
d_call: NA

cdr3_aa: CASSVLAGGVGSYNEQFF
cdr3_nt: TGCGCCAGCAGTGTCTTGGCGGGAGGAGTTGGGTCCTACAATGAGCAGTTCTTC
clone_size: NA
v_call: TRBV10-2
j_call: TRBJ2-1
d_call: TRBD2

cdr3_aa: CASSLNVDGYTF
cdr3_nt: TGCGCCAGCAGCTTGAATGTGGATGGCTACACCTTC
clone_size: NA
v_call: TRBV5-1
j_call: TRBJ1-2
d_call: NA

cdr3_aa: CASGEVLNNEQFF
cdr3_nt: TGCGCCAGCGGGGAGGTCCTAAACAATGAGCAGTTCTTC
clone_size: NA
v_call: TRBV5-1
j_call: TRBJ2-1
d_call: NA

cdr3_aa: CASSYRVGGETQYF
cdr3_nt: TGTGCCAGTAGTTATAGGGTGGGGGGAGAGACCCAGTACTTC
clone_size: NA
v_call: TRBV19
j_call: TRBJ2-5
d_call: NA

cdr3_aa: CASSQRQGTGYGYTF
cdr3_nt: TGCGCCAGCAGCCAGCGACAGGGAACGGGCTATGGCTACACCTTC
clone_size: once
v_call: TRBV4-3
j_call: TRBJ1-2
d_call: TRBD1

cdr3_aa: CAWASLAGPYNEQFF
cdr3_nt: TGTGCCTGGGCTTCGCTAGCGGGCCCCTACAATGAGCAGTTCTTC
clone_size: NA
v_call: TRBV30
j_call: TRBJ2-1
d_call: TRBD2

cdr3_aa: CASSYNRAQVNEKLFF
cdr3_nt: TGTGCCAGCAGTTACAATCGAGCACAGGTTAATGAAAAACTGTTTTTT
clone_size: NA
v_call: TRBV6-5
j_call: TRBJ1-4
d_call: NA

cdr3_aa: CASRRTGANYGYTF
cdr3_nt: TGTGCCAGCAGGCGGACAGGGGCCAACTATGGCTACACCTTC
clone_size: once
v_call: TRBV2
j_call: TRBJ1-2
d_call: TRBD1

cdr3_aa: CASSPPWGRDTQYF
cdr3_nt: TGTGCCAGCAGTCCCCCTTGGGGAAGAGATACGCAGTATTTT
clone_size: NA
v_call: TRBV27
j_call: TRBJ2-3
d_call: NA

cdr3_aa: CASTSRGWGHEQYF
cdr3_nt: TGTGCCAGCACCTCTCGGGGGTGGGGGCACGAGCAGTACTTC
clone_size: NA
v_call: TRBV28
j_call: TRBJ2-7
d_call: NA

cdr3_aa: CASSSGDYGLAGGPNEQFF
cdr3_nt: TGTGCCAGCAGCTCCGGGGACTACGGACTAGCGGGAGGGCCTAATGAGCAGTTCTTC
clone_size: NA
v_call: TRBV7-2
j_call: TRBJ2-1
d_call: TRBD2

cdr3_aa: CASSLSSLEQYF
cdr3_nt: TGTGCCAGCAGCTTATCCTCACTCGAGCAGTACTTC
clone_size: NA
v_call: TRBV7-9
j_call: TRBJ2-7
d_call: NA